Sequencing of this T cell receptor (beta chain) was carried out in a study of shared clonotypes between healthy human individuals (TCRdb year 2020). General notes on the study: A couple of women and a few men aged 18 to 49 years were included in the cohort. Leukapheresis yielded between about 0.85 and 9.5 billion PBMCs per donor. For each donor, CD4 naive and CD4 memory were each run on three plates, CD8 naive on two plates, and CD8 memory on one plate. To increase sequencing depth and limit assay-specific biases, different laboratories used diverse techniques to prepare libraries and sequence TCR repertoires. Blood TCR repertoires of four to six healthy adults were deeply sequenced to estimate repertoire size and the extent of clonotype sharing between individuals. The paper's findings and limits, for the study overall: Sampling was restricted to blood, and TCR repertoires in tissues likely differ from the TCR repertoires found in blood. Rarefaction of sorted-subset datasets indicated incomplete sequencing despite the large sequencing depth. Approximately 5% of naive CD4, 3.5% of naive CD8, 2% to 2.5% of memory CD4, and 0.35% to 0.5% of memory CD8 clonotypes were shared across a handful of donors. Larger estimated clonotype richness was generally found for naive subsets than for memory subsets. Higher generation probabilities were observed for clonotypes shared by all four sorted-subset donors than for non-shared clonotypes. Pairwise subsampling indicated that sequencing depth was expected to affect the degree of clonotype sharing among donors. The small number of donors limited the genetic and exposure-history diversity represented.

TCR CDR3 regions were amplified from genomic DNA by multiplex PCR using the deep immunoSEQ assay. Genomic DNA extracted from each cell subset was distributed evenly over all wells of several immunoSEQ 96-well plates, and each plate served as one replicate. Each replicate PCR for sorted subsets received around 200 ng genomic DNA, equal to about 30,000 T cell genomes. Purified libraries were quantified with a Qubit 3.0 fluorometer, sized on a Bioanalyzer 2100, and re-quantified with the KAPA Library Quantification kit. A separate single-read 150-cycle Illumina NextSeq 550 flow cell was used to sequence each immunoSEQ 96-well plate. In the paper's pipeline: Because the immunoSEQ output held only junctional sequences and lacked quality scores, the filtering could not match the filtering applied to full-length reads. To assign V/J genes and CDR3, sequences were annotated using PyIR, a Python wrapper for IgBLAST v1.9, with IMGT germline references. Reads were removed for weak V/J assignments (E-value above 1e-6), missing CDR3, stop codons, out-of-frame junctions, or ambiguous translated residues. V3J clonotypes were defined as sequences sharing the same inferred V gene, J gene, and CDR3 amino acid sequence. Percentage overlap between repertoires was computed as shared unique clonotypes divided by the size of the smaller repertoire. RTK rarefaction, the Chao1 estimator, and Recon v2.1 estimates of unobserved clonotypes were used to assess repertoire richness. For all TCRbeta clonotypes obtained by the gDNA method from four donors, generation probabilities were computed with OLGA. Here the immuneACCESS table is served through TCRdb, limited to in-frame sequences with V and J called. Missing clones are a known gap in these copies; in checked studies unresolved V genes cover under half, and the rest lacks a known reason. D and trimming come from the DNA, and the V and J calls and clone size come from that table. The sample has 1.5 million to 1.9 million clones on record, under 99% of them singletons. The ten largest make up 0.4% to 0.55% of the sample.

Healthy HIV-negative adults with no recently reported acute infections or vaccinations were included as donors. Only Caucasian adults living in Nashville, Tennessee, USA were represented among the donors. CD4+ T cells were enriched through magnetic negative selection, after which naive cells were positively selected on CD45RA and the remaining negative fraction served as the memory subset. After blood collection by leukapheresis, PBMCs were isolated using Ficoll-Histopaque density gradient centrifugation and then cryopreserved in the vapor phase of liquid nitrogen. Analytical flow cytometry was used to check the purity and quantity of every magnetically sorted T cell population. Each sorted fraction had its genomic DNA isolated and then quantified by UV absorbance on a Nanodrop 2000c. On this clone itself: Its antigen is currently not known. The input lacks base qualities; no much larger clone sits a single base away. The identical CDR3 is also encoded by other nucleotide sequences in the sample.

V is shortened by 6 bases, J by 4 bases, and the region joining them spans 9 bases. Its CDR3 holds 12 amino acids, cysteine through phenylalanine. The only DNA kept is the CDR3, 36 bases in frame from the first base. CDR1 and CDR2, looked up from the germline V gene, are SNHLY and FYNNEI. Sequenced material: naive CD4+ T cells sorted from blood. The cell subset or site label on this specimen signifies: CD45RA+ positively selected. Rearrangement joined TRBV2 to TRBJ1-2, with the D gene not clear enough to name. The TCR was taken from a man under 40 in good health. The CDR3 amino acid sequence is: CASRGDGYGYTF. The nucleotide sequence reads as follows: TGTGCCAGCAGAGGAGACGGCTATGGCTACACCTTC. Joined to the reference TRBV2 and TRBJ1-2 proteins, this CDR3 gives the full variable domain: EPEVTQTPSHQVTQMGQEVILRCVPISNHLYFYWYRQILGQKVEFLVSFYNNEISEKSEIFDDQFSVERPDGSNFTLKIRSTKLEDSAMYFCASRGDGYGYTFGSGTRLTVV.